These 24 T cell receptor beta chains were all obtained from the same sample, sequenced in a study of early T cells in non-severe SARS-CoV-2 infection (dated by TCRdb to about 2021). The library came from 5' RACE. Sequenced using a NextSeq 500. Clones were called with MiXCR by TCRdb after fastp trimmed the public reads at Q25, and only in-frame beta chains were retained. Rows merge per CDR3 protein into single entries with the most common DNA and genes. In this sample the table shows 70,000 or so distinct CDR3 sequences, approximately 14% of which occur a single time. The ten largest clones add up to 11% to 15% of the sample. Sequencing input: whole blood. Every receptor here comes from an adult who was a healthcare worker with PCR-confirmed SARS-CoV-2 infection or an uninfected control (not recorded which).

This clonotype was picked up a small number of times. V and J are TRBV7-7 and TRBJ2-2; no firm D call. The germline gives CDR1 SSHAT, CDR2 FNYEAQ (reference sequence). V was cut by 4 bases and J by 4 bases, with 10 bases left in between. The CDR3 has 14 residues. CDR3 bases: TGTGCCAGCAGCTCGTCCCTCTCCACCGGGGAGCTGTTTTTT. It codes for CASSSSLSTGELFF. Supplemented by reference TRBV7-7 and TRBJ2-2, the full variable domain reads GAGVSQSPRYKVTKRGQDVTLRCDPISSHATLYWYQQALGQGPEFLTYFNYEAQPDKSGLPSDRFSAERPEGSISTLTIQRTEQRDSAMYRCASSSSLSTGELFFGEGSRLTVL.

This clonotype appeared many times. The chain is built from TRBV7-9 and TRBJ2-7, with 7 bases that match TRBD1. J gave up 7 bases and V 2 bases, and 8 bases lay outside the gene matches. CDR3 length: 14 residues. Germline-derived CDR1 and CDR2 are SEHNR and FQNEAQ (reference sequence). CDR3 amino acids: CASSLLTGPGEQYF. The CDR3 DNA reads as TGTGCCAGCAGCTTATTGACAGGGCCTGGAGAGCAGTACTTC. Supplemented by reference TRBV7-9 and TRBJ2-7, the full variable domain reads DTGVSQNPRHKITKRGQNVTFRCDPISEHNRLYWYRQTLGQGPEFLTYFQNEAQLEKSRLLSDRFSAERPKGSFSTLEIQRTEQGDSAMYLCASSLLTGPGEQYFGPGTRLTVT.

The chain joins TRBV19 to TRBJ1-1; 10 nucleotides agree with TRBD1. V was clipped by 9 bases and J by 2 bases; unmatched bases: 6. The germline gives CDR1 LNHDA, CDR2 SQIVND (reference sequence). The length of the CDR3 is 14 residues. CDR3 nucleotides: TGTGCCAGCTATGGGGACAGGGGAAACACTGAAGCTTTCTTT. Encoded protein: CASYGDRGNTEAFF.

This clonotype was recorded a few times. The rearrangement joins TRBV28 to TRBJ2-7; D is perhaps TRBD2 (7 bases). V gave up 11 bases and J gave up 7 bases, with 12 bases separating them. CDR3 length: 10 residues. Per the germline V gene, CDR1 is MDHEN and CDR2 is SYDVKM. The CDR3 loop is CAAGAGEQYF. The DNA for the CDR3 is TGTGCCGCGGGGGCAGGGGAGCAGTACTTC. Filled out from reference TRBV28 and TRBJ2-7, the complete variable domain reads DVKVTQSSRYLVKRTGEKVFLECVQDMDHENMFWYRQDPGLGLRLIYFSYDVKMKEKGDIPEGYSVSREKKERFSLILESASTNQTSMYLCAAGAGEQYFGPGTRLTVT.

This chain links TRBV7-2 with TRBJ2-7; the D is unclear. V was pared by 4 bases and J by 0 bases, with 16 bases between. CDR3 length: 16 residues. CDR1 is SGHTA, CDR2 FQGNSA, per germline. CDR3 loop: CASSSRGSFNSYEQYF. In DNA form, the CDR3 reads TGTGCCAGCAGCTCCCGCGGCTCCTTCAACTCCTACGAGCAGTACTTC. Variable domain in full (rest from reference TRBV7-2 and TRBJ2-7): GAGVSQSPSNKVTEKGKDVELRCDPISGHTALYWYRQSLGQGLEFLIYFQGNSAPDKSGLPSDRFSAERTGGSVSTLTIQRTQQEDSAVYLCASSSRGSFNSYEQYFGPGTRLTVT.

This clonotype was seen repeatedly, ten times or more. The chain couples TRBV12-3 or TRBV12-4 to TRBJ1-6; D is uncertain. The length of the CDR3 is 13 residues. V was clipped by 8 bases and J by 8 bases, with 13 bases between them. The CDR3 region is CASGGIRDSPLHF. The CDR3 DNA reads as TGTGCCAGCGGTGGGATAAGGGATTCACCCCTCCACTTT.

The V call is TRBV5-1, the J call TRBJ2-5; D unresolved. Trimming pared 5 bases from V and 3 bases from J, leaving 5 bases between. Germline V CDR1 and CDR2: SGHRS, YFSETQ. This CDR3 spans 11 amino acids. The CDR3 protein is CASRLKETQYF. CDR3 bases: TGCGCCAGCAGACTTAAAGAGACCCAGTACTTC.

This clonotype was found a few times. The CDR3 DNA is TGTGCCAGCGGGAAAGCGGGGGGGTACAATGAGCAGTTCTTC. Encoded protein: CASGKAGGYNEQFF. The chain joins TRBV6-5 to TRBJ2-1, with 10 positions matching TRBD2. CDR1 is MNHEY and CDR2 is SVGAGI in the germline V gene. After removal of 8 bases from V and 4 bases from J, the junction contained 5 bases not matched to a gene. The CDR3 is 14 residues long.

This clonotype was seen ten or more times. The V and J genes are TRBV6-2 or TRBV6-3 and TRBJ1-1; D is uncertain. Trimming cost V 2 bases and J 1 base, with 17 bases left between them. Germline CDR1 is MNHEY and CDR2 is SVGEGT. CDR3 length equals 17 residues. The CDR3 DNA reads TGTGCCAGCAGTTACGTCCTTGGTCAGGTGGGGAACACTGAAGCTTTCTTT. Its protein product is CASSYVLGQVGNTEAFF.

This clonotype has more than one count but fewer than ten. This sequence joins TRBV20-1 and TRBJ2-5; 9 positions match TRBD1. V lost 5 bases, J lost 3 bases, and 16 bases stayed unmatched. Germline V CDR1 and CDR2: DFQATT, SNEGSKA (reference sequence). This CDR3 spans 17 amino acids. In DNA, the CDR3 is TGCAGTGCTCTAAGCCTCACAGGGGGCTCAAGGGAAGAGACCCAGTACTTC. Translation gives CSALSLTGGSREETQYF.

V is TRBV11-2 and J is TRBJ2-1; TRBD1 matches 10 bases. Germline CDR1 reads SGHAT; CDR2 reads FQNNGV. After removal of 7 bases from V and 8 bases from J, the junction contained 11 bases not matched to a gene. The CDR3 runs to 15 residues. CDR3 sequence reads: CASTPQGTGVDEQFF. CDR3 bases: TGTGCCAGCACCCCCCAGGGGACAGGGGTGGATGAGCAGTTCTTC.

This clonotype was seen only a few times. The chain has TRBV5-1 and TRBJ2-1; TRBD1 aligns across 12 bases. With 0 bases clipped from V and 6 bases from J, the junction kept 7 bases outside the gene matches. The germline CDR1 and CDR2 sequences are SGHRS and YFSETQ. The CDR3 is 17 amino acids. Here the CDR3 DNA reads TGCGCCAGCAGCTTGGGACCGGGACAGGGGGCATTCAATGAGCAGTTCTTC. This gives the protein CASSLGPGQGAFNEQFF. The full variable domain, its missing parts supplied by reference TRBV5-1 and TRBJ2-1, is KAGVTQTPRYLIKTRGQQVTLSCSPISGHRSVSWYQQTPGQGLQFLFEYFSETQRNKGNFPGRFSGRQFSNSRSEMNVSTLELGDSALYLCASSLGPGQGAFNEQFFGPGTRLTVL.

This chain links TRBV7-9 with TRBJ2-7; TRBD1 agrees at 7 bases. This CDR3 is built from 12 residues. Germline CDR1 reads SEHNR; CDR2 reads FQNEAQ (reference sequence). The V and J ends lost 6 bases and 7 bases, in that order; junction bases with no gene match: 6. CDR3 sequence (DNA): TGTGCCAGCAGTCCCAACAGGGGAGAGCAGTACTTC. It is translated as CASSPNRGEQYF.

V and J are TRBV4-2 and TRBJ2-3; D is unresolved. The CDR3 extends over 16 amino acids. The V gene lost 0 bases and the J gene lost 1 base, with 11 bases spanning the gap. Germline V CDR1 and CDR2: LGHNA, YNFKEQ. This CDR3 is CASSQDKRTGTDTQYF. Here the CDR3 DNA reads TGTGCCAGCAGCCAAGATAAGCGAACGGGCACAGATACGCAGTATTTT.

The CDR3 protein is CASSLPPQTSGKETQYF. The CDR3 nucleotides read TGTGCCAGCAGCTTGCCTCCCCAGACTAGCGGTAAAGAGACCCAGTACTTC. The chain is built from TRBV5-6 and TRBJ2-5, with TRBD2 matching over 9 bases. Germline CDR1 reads SGHDT; CDR2 reads YYEEEE. After removal of 1 base from V and 3 bases from J, the junction contained 10 bases not matched to a gene. The CDR3 length is 17 residues.

The V gene is TRBV19, the J gene TRBJ1-4; D unresolved. Between the trimmed V and J ends, which lost 9 bases and 10 bases, there was a span of 15 bases. CDR1 is LNHDA and CDR2 is SQIVND in the germline V gene (reference sequence). The CDR3 sequence is 12 residues long. CDR3 residues: CASATELGKLFF. CDR3 DNA sequence: TGTGCCAGCGCGACCGAGTTGGGAAAACTGTTTTTT.

This chain uses TRBV20-1 with TRBJ1-2, with D perhaps matching TRBD1 (5 bases). This CDR3 spans 14 amino acids. V shed 6 bases and J shed 0 bases, with 14 bases lying between them. Germline V gene sequence: CDR1 DFQATT, CDR2 SNEGSKA (reference sequence). In DNA form, the CDR3 reads TGCAGTGCCCAATTGGGGGGAACTAACTATGGCTACACCTTC. It translates to CSAQLGGTNYGYTF.

The gene calls are TRBV3-1 and TRBJ2-5; D may be TRBD1 (7 bases). The CDR3 runs to 16 residues. The germline CDR1 and CDR2 sequences are LGHDT and YNNKEL (reference sequence). The germline V and J ends were trimmed by 4 bases and 1 base, with 16 bases remaining between them. This chain's CDR3 is CASSPVGGGTQETQYF. Here the CDR3 DNA reads TGTGCCAGCAGCCCCGTAGGAGGGGGCACCCAAGAGACCCAGTACTTC.

Only a few counts were recorded for this clonotype. The V call is TRBV20-1, the J call TRBJ2-7, with D perhaps given as TRBD1 or TRBD2 (5 bases each). CDR3 length: 14 amino acids. Germline V gene lookup returns CDR1 DFQATT and CDR2 SNEGSKA (reference sequence). Trimming took off 2 bases at V and 1 base at J, with 12 bases between the two ends. The DNA of the CDR3 is TGCAGTGCTAGAAGGGGATGGAGGTCCTACGAGCAGTACTTC. It codes for CSARRGWRSYEQYF.

This clonotype was seen a handful of times. The V gene is TRBV9, the J gene TRBJ1-1, with 7 bases matching TRBD1. V was pared by 4 bases and J by 0 bases, with 3 bases of the junction left unmatched. The CDR3 spans 14 residues. Germline values: CDR1 SGDLS, CDR2 YYNGEE. CDR3 coding DNA: TGTGCCAGCAGCAGAGGGACAGTGAACACTGAAGCTTTCTTT. It encodes CASSRGTVNTEAFF.

V usage is TRBV6-5 and J usage is TRBJ1-1; D is unclear. Trimming pared 1 base from V and 1 base from J, leaving 4 bases between. The CDR3 length is 13 residues. Germline CDR1 is MNHEY and CDR2 is SVGAGI. CDR3 coding DNA: TGTGCCAGCAGTTACTTGGGGAACACTGAAGCTTTCTTT. Encoded protein: CASSYLGNTEAFF.

To note about this clonotype: A much more abundant neighbour one base away suggests this may be a read error. This chain links TRBV6-1 with TRBJ2-2; 9 positions agree with TRBD1. Germline V gene lookup returns CDR1 MNHNS and CDR2 SASEGT. The V segment lost 6 bases and the J segment 3 bases; nucleotides outside the gene matches: 5. This CDR3 region has 15 residues. Here the CDR3 reads CASRTGTGYTGELFF. For the CDR3, the DNA is TGTGCCAGCAGGACCGGGACAGGGTACACCGGGGAGCTGTTTTTT.

This sequence joins TRBV7-6 and TRBJ2-5, with D unresolved. The CDR3 loop spans 13 amino acids. With 0 bases removed from V and 1 base from J, the gap between germline ends came to 3 bases. Germline V gives CDR1 SGHVS, CDR2 FNYEAQ. DNA of the CDR3: TGTGCCAGCAGCTTAGCCCCCCAAGAGACCCAGTACTTC. It specifies CASSLAPQETQYF.

This clonotype was seen ten or more times. The gene calls are TRBV9 and TRBJ1-2; D is uncertain. This CDR3 spans 14 amino acids. Trimming removed 0 bases at V and 8 bases at J, with 14 bases between. Germline assignment: CDR1 SGDLS and CDR2 YYNGEE. The CDR3 DNA follows: TGTGCCAGCAGCGTAGATGGTCGTACGGTAGGCTACACCTTC. Amino acids: CASSVDGRTVGYTF.